The T cell receptor beta chain described here comes from a study of blood T cell repertoires in COVID-19 (dated by TCRdb to the early 2020s). In the study overall: Samples covering the acute and convalescent phases of COVID-19 were provided by collaborators in the United States, Italy and Spain. HLA class I and class II types, where available, came from metadata supplied by the sample provider rather than from assay-based typing. Nearly every sample came with metadata listing a de-identified subject ID, COVID-19 status, age in years and sex. Deeply sampled blood TCRbeta repertoires from subjects exposed to, actively infected with, or recovered from COVID-19 were included in the dataset. The material from the prospective study consisted of cDNA or gDNA derived from T cells, B-cell-depleted T cells, or PBMCs. Samples came from the ongoing ImmuneRACE study (first 160 participants) plus 1,254 subjects from 6 global collaborators. The repertoires were made available in a free public database intended to serve as a resource for research on the immune response to SARS-CoV-2.

Trimming at the junction amounts to 6 bases on V and 6 bases on J, and the germline ends lie 17 bases apart. Sequences SGHAT (CDR1) and FQNNGV (CDR2) are obtained from the germline V gene. Taken from cysteine to phenylalanine, the CDR3 has 14 residues. Only the CDR3 region is kept as DNA, spanning 42 bases read in frame from base 1. As for this clone: The antigen it binds to is not known. No per-base quality is available; no much larger clone lies one base away.

The investigation overall reported the following: The quantity of clinical and demographic metadata differed by source and by participant and was supplied without curation.

Participants in the prospective study were enrolled through a virtual design, were aged about 18 to 89 years, and lived in 24 United States geographic areas. Cohort assignment in the prospective study relied on participant-reported clinical history from a screening survey and a study questionnaire. Exposed participants had been in contact, within 2 weeks of entering the study, with a person who had a PCR-confirmed or clinician-diagnosed case of COVID-19. In the prospective study, mobile phlebotomists collected whole blood, serum and a nasopharyngeal or oropharyngeal swab from each participant. Over an approximately 2-month period, participants in the prospective study had the option of providing additional blood draws and questionnaires. Prospective study blood samples were shipped either frozen or at room temperature before DNA extraction. TCRbeta CDR3 regions were amplified from genomic DNA using the immunoSEQ Assay, a bias-controlled multiplex PCR. The original pipeline was this. The number of nucleated cells in each sample was estimated from the amplification of reference gene primers within the assay. To quantify the absolute abundance of each unique TCRbeta CDR3 rearrangement, sequence reads were collapsed and filtered. For each sample, productive Simpson clonality was calculated as the square root of Simpson's diversity index across productive rearrangements. In its TCRdb copy, this immuneACCESS table keeps in-frame sequences only and misses some clones. Where compared with another copy, unresolved V genes explain less than half of these, and the others have no known cause. The V and J calls and clone size come from that table; D and trimming were worked out from the DNA. This sample holds hundreds of thousands of clones; 85% to 90% were observed only once. The ten largest clones capture roughly 2.9% of the sample.

The TCR comes from a woman in her 50s who had been exposed to COVID-19. Sample: PBMCs or T cells enriched from blood (not recorded which). The V gene is TRBV11-2 and the J gene is TRBJ1-1; the D region possibly corresponds to TRBD1 (6 bases align). The CDR3 protein is CASSQQGIGAEAFF. Here is the DNA: TGTGCCAGCAGTCAACAGGGAATCGGGGCTGAAGCTTTCTTT.